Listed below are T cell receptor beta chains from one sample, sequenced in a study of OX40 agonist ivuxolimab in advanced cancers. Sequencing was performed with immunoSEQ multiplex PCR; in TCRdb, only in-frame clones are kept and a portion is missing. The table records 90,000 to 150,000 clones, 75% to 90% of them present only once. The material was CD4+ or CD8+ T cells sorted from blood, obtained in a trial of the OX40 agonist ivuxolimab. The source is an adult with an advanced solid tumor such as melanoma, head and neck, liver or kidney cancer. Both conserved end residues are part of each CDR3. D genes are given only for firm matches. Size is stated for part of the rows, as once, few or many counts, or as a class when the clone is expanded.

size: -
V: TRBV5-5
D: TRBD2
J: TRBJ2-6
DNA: TGTGCCAGCAGCCCGGGGGGCGTCCTGACTTTC
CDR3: CASSPGGVLTF

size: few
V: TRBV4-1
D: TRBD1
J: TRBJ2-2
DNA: TGCGCCAGCAGCCAGACCAGGGGGCAAAATGGGGAGCTGTTTTTT
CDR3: CASSQTRGQNGELFF

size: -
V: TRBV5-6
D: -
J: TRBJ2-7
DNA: TGTGCCAGCCCTGTCCAGGGATCCCCTGTGGGGCAGTACTTC
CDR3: CASPVQGSPVGQYF

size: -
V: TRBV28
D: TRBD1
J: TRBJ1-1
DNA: TGTGCCAGCAGTCTCCAGACAGGGAAAGCTTTCTTT
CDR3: CASSLQTGKAFF

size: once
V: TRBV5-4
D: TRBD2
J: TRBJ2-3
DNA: TGTGCCAGCAGTCGGACTAGCGGGGGGGCCGGCACAGATACGCAGTATTTT
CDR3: CASSRTSGGAGTDTQYF

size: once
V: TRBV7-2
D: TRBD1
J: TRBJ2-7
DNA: TGTGCCAGCAGCTTCCGGACAGGGGACTTATACGAGCAGTACTTC
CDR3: CASSFRTGDLYEQYF

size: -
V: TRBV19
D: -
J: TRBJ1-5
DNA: TGTGCCAGTAGTAATAGGGTTGGGGATCAGCCCCAGCATTTT
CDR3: CASSNRVGDQPQHF

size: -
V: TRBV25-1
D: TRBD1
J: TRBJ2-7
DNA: TGTGCCAGCAGTGAGACAGGGCTGAGCTCCTACGAGCAGTACTTC
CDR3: CASSETGLSSYEQYF

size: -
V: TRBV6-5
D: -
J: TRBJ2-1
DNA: TGTGCCAGCAGGGGACGGTTGTACAATGAGCAGTTCTTC
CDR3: CASRGRLYNEQFF

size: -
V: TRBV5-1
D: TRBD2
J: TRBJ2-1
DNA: TGCGCCAGCAGCCAAATGGGGGGGTCGTACAATGAGCAGTTCTTC
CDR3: CASSQMGGSYNEQFF

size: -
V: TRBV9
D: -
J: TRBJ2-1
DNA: TGTGCCAGCAGCCAAGACGGGGGGCAGTTCTTC
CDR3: CASSQDGGQFF

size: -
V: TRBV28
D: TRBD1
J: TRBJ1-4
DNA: TGTGCCAGCAGTTTCCCGGACAGGGGGGATGAAAAACTGTTTTTT
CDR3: CASSFPDRGDEKLFF

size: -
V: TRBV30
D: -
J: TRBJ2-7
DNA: TGTGCCTGGAGCCCCGCAGGGAGCTACGAGCAGTACTTC
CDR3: CAWSPAGSYEQYF

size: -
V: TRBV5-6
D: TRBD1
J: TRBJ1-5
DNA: TGTGCCAGCAGCCCCGGGACAGGGATATATCAGCCCCAGCATTTT
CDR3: CASSPGTGIYQPQHF

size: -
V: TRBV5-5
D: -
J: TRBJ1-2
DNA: TGTGCCAGCAGCTTGCGGGATCCTGGCTACACCTTC
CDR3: CASSLRDPGYTF

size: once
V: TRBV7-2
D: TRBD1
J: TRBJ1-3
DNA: TGTGCCAGCATCAAACAGGGGGAAGTCGCTGGAAACACCATATATTTT
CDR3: CASIKQGEVAGNTIYF

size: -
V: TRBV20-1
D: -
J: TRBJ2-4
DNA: TGCAGTCCCCTAGGAGTATCCATTCAGTACTTC
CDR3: CSPLGVSIQYF

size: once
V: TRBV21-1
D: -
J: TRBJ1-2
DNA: TGTGCCAGCAGCACCGACAGCTCCTTC
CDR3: CASSTDSSF

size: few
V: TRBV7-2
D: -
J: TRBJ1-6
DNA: TGTGCCAGCAGCTTAGTTGAGGGTATGTGGTCACCCCTCCACTTT
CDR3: CASSLVEGMWSPLHF

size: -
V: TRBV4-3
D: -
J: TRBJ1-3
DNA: TGCGCCAGCAGCCAAGACAGAGCCTCTGGAAACACCATATATTTT
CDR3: CASSQDRASGNTIYF

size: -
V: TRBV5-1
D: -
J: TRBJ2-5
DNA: TGCGCCAGCAGCTATGGTCGGGGGGCAGTAGAGACCCAGTACTTC
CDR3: CASSYGRGAVETQYF

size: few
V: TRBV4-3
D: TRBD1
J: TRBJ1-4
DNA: TGCGCCAGCAGCCAAGCTGGGGACAGTTCCTCTGAAAAACTGTTTTTT
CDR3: CASSQAGDSSSEKLFF

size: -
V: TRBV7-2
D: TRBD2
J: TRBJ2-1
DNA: TGTGCCAGCAGCCGGACTAGCGGGGGGTATGAGCAGTTCTTC
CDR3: CASSRTSGGYEQFF

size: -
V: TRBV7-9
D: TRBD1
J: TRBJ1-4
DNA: TGTGCCAGCAGCTTAGCCAGGGACAGGGTGGGGGAAAAACTGTTTTTT
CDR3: CASSLARDRVGEKLFF

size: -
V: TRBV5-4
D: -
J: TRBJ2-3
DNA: TGTGCCAGCAGCTTGTTTTTGGAGGGTTTTACAGATACGCAGTATTTT
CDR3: CASSLFLEGFTDTQYF

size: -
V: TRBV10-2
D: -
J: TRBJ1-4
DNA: TGCGCCAGCAGTGAGTCTGCCCTTCGGGGGCGGCTGTTTTTT
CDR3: CASSESALRGRLFF

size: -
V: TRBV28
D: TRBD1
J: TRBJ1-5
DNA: TGTGCCAGCAGCCGGGGACAGGGAGGCAATCAGCCCCAGCATTTT
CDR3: CASSRGQGGNQPQHF

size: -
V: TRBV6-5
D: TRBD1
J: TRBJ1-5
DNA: TGTGCCAGCAGACCCGGACAGGGGGTTCAGCCCCAGCATTTT
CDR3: CASRPGQGVQPQHF

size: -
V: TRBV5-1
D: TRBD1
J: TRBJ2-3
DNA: TGCGCCAGCAGCTTGGCGGGACAGTCAACGCAGTATTTT
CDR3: CASSLAGQSTQYF

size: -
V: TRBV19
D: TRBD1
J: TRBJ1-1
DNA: TGTGCCAGTATGCTTACAGGGGGCACTGAAGCTTTCTTT
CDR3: CASMLTGGTEAFF

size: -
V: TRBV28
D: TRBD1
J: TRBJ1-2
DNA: TGTGCCAGCAGTACAAAAACAGGGGGAGGTGGCTACACCTTC
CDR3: CASSTKTGGGGYTF

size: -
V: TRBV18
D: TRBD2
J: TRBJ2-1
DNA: TGTGCCAGCTCTCCCGGGACTAGTCCTTACAATGAGCAGTTCTTC
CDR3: CASSPGTSPYNEQFF

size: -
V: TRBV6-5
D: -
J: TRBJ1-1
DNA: TGTGCCAGCAGTTACAAAGGTCTCATGAACACTGAAGCTTTCTTT
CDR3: CASSYKGLMNTEAFF

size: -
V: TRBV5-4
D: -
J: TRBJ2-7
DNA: TGTGCCAGCAGCGGGGGGGGAGCGGGACACCTCTCGAGAGAGCAGTACTTC
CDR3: CASSGGGAGHLSREQYF

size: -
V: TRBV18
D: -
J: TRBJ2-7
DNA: TGTGCCAGCTCACCAGGGGTTGACGAGCAGTACTTC
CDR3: CASSPGVDEQYF

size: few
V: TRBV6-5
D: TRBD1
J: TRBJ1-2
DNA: TGTGCCAGCAGGAGGGACAGAACCTATGGCTACACCTTC
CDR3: CASRRDRTYGYTF

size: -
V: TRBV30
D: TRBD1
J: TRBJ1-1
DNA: TGTGCCGGGACAGGTTCCACGAACACTGAAGCTTTCTTT
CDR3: CAGTGSTNTEAFF

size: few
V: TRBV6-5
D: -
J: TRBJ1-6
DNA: TGTGCCAGCAAGTGGGCACAGGGTGGAAATTCACCCCTCCACTTT
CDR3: CASKWAQGGNSPLHF

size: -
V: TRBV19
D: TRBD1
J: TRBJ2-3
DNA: TGTGCCAGTAGTACCCTTACAGGGGCGACGGCAGATACGCAGTATTTT
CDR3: CASSTLTGATADTQYF

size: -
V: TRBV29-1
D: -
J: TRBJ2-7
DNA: TGCAGCGTTTTTGTGGGGACGGGCACCTACGAGCAGTACTTC
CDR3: CSVFVGTGTYEQYF

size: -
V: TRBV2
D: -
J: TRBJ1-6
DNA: TGTGCCAGCAGTCTAGATGCTTTCCCACTCCACTTT
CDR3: CASSLDAFPLHF

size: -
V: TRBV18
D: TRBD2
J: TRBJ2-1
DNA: TGTGCCAGCTCAAAAAGGACTAGCGTCTACAATGAGCAGTTCTTC
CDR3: CASSKRTSVYNEQFF

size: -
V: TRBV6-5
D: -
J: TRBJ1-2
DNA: TGTGCCAGCAGTCCTGTTTTGGGAGGAGGCTACACCTTC
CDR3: CASSPVLGGGYTF

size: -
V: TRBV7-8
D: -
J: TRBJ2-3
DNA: TGTGCCAGCAGTCTCACAGATACGCAGTATTTT
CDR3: CASSLTDTQYF

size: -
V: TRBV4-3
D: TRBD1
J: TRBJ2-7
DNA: TGCGCCAGCAGCCAAGAGGACAGGGGTTACGAGCAGTACTTC
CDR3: CASSQEDRGYEQYF

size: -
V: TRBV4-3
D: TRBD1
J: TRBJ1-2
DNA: TGCGCCAGCAGCCAAGCCGAGGGAGGGGGCCGTGGCTACACCTTC
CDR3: CASSQAEGGGRGYTF

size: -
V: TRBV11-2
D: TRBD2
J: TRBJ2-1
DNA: TGTGCCAGCAGCTTAGTGGGACTAGCTGCTACCAGCTCCTACAATGAGCAGTTCTTC
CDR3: CASSLVGLAATSSYNEQFF

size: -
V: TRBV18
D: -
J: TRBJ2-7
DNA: TGTGCCAGCTCACCGGCGGCGTCAGGGGTCGAGCAGTACTTC
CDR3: CASSPAASGVEQYF

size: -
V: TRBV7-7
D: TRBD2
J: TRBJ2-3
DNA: TGTGCTAGCAGCTTAGCGGGGAGGGCAACAGATACGCAGTATTTT
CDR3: CASSLAGRATDTQYF

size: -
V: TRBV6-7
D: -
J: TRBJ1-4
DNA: TGTGCCAGCAGTTACGATACAACTAATGAAAAACTGTTTTTT
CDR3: CASSYDTTNEKLFF